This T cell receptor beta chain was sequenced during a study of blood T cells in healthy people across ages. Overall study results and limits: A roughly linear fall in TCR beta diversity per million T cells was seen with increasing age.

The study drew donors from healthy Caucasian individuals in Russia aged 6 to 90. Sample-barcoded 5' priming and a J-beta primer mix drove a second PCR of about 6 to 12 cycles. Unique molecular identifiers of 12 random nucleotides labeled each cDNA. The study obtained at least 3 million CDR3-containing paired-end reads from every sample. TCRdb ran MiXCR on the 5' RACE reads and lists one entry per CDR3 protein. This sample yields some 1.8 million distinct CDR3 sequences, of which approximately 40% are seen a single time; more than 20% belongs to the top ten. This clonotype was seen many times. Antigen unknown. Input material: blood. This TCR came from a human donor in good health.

The CDR3 loop is CASSRTEYYGYTF. The CDR3 nucleotides are TGTGCCAGCAGTCGGACGGAATACTATGGCTACACCTTC. The gene calls are TRBV4-2 and TRBJ1-2; D is unresolved. The CDR3 covers 13 residues. V lost 6 bases and J lost 3, with 11 bases in between. Germline V lookup: CDR1 LGHNA, CDR2 YNFKEQ.